A selection of T cell receptor beta chains follows, all from one sample in a study of blood T cell repertoires in COVID-19. Here immunoSEQ multiplex PCR was the method, and the copy in TCRdb shows in-frame clones only, minus some. The sample has tens of thousands of clones, under 95% seen once. Sequences were obtained from peripheral blood. Receptor source: a human donor with active COVID-19. The donor label of this sample is uncertain. Both conserved end residues are part of each CDR3.

v_gene	j_gene	len	CDR3aa
TRBV5-8	TRBJ2-1	13	CASSPLPGKEQFF
TRBV18	TRBJ2-2	17	CASSPPATSGGTGELFF
TRBV9	TRBJ1-5	15	CASSATGQGDQPQHF
TRBV10-1	TRBJ2-5	14	CASSAGGPQETQYF
TRBV11-3	TRBJ2-3	17	CASSPGQDPLSTDTQYF
TRBV2	TRBJ2-3	14	CASRGHSNTDTQYF
TRBV19	TRBJ2-1	16	CASSIPRIREAFPQFF
TRBV6-2/TRBV6-3	TRBJ2-1	19	CASSTTGTSGGASYNEQFF
TRBV19	TRBJ2-3	14	CASSIPGWTDTQYF
TRBV7-9	TRBJ2-3	16	CASSSTSGVYTDTQYF
TRBV6-1	TRBJ2-3	20	CASSEALITGWAGGTDTQYF
TRBV5-6	TRBJ1-2	12	CASSRGAGAGTF
TRBV29-1	TRBJ2-5	16	CSVDDATGHQGETQYF
TRBV7-8	TRBJ1-2	14	CASSLDRGRNGYTF
TRBV19	TRBJ1-5	16	CASSITTGGWSQPQHF
TRBV4-2	TRBJ1-2	13	CASSQDSGYGYTF
TRBV9	TRBJ2-7	17	CASSVGARGRNSYEQYF
TRBV13	TRBJ2-1	20	CASSSPGTGTSGGTYNEQFF
TRBV28	TRBJ2-7	15	CASSGKQGSAYEQYF
TRBV27	TRBJ2-1	16	CASSPPGTGGYNEQFF
TRBV14	TRBJ1-2	13	CASSPRQGDGYTF
TRBV4-3	TRBJ2-2	15	CASSPRGTNTGELFF
TRBV4-3	TRBJ1-1	17	CASSQDLVGTGYTEAFF
TRBV11-1	TRBJ2-5	15	CASSYLQGGQETQYF
TRBV9	TRBJ2-3	17	CASSVVTSGGATDTQYF
TRBV19	TRBJ2-5	13	CASRGGQGFTQYF
TRBV10-3	TRBJ1-1	14	CAISVQGSNTEAFF
TRBV6-6	TRBJ1-1	13	CASSTGQYTEAFF
TRBV19	TRBJ1-1	13	CASSGGDRTETFF
TRBV2	TRBJ2-5	14	CASSGSRGLETQYF
TRBV18	TRBJ1-4	14	CASSDGTGDEKLFF
TRBV5-6	TRBJ1-1	16	CASSWFTGTGDTEAFF
TRBV5-4	TRBJ2-1	14	CASSLDRDYNEQFF
TRBV3-1/TRBV3-2	TRBJ1-2	13	CASSQGGSYGYTF
TRBV24-1	TRBJ1-5	14	CATSSNRGNQPQHF
TRBV2	TRBJ2-1	16	CASSASGPRSYNEQFF
TRBV27	TRBJ2-7	13	CASSLVGGSEQYF
TRBV6-1	TRBJ1-6	15	CASSEQDRDNSPLHF
TRBV9	TRBJ2-3	17	CASSPRRLAGSTDTQYF
TRBV19	TRBJ2-1	13	CASTGTDLNEQFF
TRBV5-4	TRBJ2-5	17	CASSRSRGTGGRETQYF
TRBV6-4	TRBJ2-3	15	CASSPTPDGIDPQYF